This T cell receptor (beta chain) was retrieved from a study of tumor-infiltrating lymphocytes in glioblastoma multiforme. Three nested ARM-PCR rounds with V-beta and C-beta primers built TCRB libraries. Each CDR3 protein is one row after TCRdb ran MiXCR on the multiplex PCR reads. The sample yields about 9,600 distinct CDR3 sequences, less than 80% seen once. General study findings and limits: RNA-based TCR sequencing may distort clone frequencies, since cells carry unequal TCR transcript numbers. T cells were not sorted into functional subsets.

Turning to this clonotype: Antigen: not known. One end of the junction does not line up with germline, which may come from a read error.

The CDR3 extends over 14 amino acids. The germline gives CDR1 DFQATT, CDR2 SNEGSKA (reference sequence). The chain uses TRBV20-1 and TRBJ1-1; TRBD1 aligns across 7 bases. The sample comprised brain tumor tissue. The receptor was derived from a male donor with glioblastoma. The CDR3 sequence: CSDRDAGGDTEAFF. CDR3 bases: TGCAGTGATAGAGATGCAGGGGGTGACACTGAAGCTTTCTTT.